The 14 T cell receptor beta chains presented below share a single source sample, sequenced in a study of blood T cell repertoires in COVID-19. Data came from immunoSEQ multiplex PCR; TCRdb stores just in-frame clones and leaves some out. The data contain roughly 180,000 clones, 86% of them singletons. Sequencing was done on a sample of peripheral blood. The receptors originated from a man between 18 and 29 years old with acute or convalescent COVID-19.

The chain employs TRBV5-5 and TRBJ2-2; TRBD1 matches at 10 bases. The CDR3 totals 15 residues. The germline V gene encodes CDR1 SGHKS and CDR2 YYEKEE (reference sequence). The junction had 4 bases not matched to a gene; V was cut back by 4 bases and J by 4 bases. The CDR3 sequence: CASSPGQGTTGELFF. The CDR3 coding sequence is TGTGCCAGCAGCCCGGGACAGGGGACCACCGGGGAGCTGTTTTTT.

The V gene is TRBV6-5, the J gene TRBJ2-2, with 8 bases that match TRBD1. With 6 bases clipped from V and 8 bases from J, the junction kept 11 bases outside the gene matches. The CDR3 has 15 amino acids. The germline V gene encodes CDR1 MNHEY and CDR2 SVGAGI. The CDR3 sequence: CASRPPTGATGELFF. CDR3 bases: TGTGCCAGCAGACCCCCGACAGGGGCCACGGGGGAGCTGTTTTTT.

The gene calls are TRBV5-6 and TRBJ2-5; the match to TRBD2 covers 7 bases. CDR3 length: 17 amino acids. The germline V gene encodes CDR1 SGHDT and CDR2 YYEEEE. V was clipped by 3 bases and J by 0 bases; unmatched bases: 11. The CDR3 sequence: CASSSMLAGGYQETQYF. CDR3 DNA sequence: TGTGCCAGCAGCTCGATGCTTGCCGGGGGGTACCAAGAGACCCAGTACTTC.

This clone was counted between two and nine times. The chain carries TRBV4-2 and TRBJ2-1; possibly TRBD2 for D (6 bases). The CDR3 is 17 residues long. With 2 bases removed from V and 4 bases from J, the gap between germline ends came to 18 bases. Looked up from germline, CDR1 is LGHNA and CDR2 is YNFKEQ. CDR3 bases: TGTGCCAGCAGCCAAAACCCCCGTGCGGGAAAGTACAATGAGCAGTTCTTC. Encoded protein: CASSQNPRAGKYNEQFF.

The chain recombines TRBV10-1 with TRBJ2-5, with TRBD1 identical over 11 bases. The CDR3 covers 16 residues. The V and J ends lost 2 bases and 2 bases, in that order; junction bases with no gene match: 4. Germline CDR1 and CDR2: WNHNN and SYGVQD (reference sequence). The chain's CDR3 is CASSEPGQGVQETQYF. The CDR3 DNA reads as TGCGCCAGCAGTGAGCCGGGACAGGGGGTTCAAGAGACCCAGTACTTC.

The V call is TRBV2, the J call TRBJ2-2; 7 positions match TRBD2. The CDR3 contains 14 residues. Germline V gene lookup returns CDR1 SNHLY and CDR2 FYNNEI. J gave up 5 bases and V 7 bases, and 7 bases lay outside the gene matches. The CDR3 is CASTVRRETGELFF. DNA for the CDR3: TGTGCCAGCACCGTTAGGCGGGAGACCGGGGAGCTGTTTTTT.

J is TRBJ2-6 and V is TRBV23-1; D not resolved. TRBV23-1 is an ORF; its function is uncertain. With 4 bases removed from V and 2 bases from J, the gap between germline ends came to 6 bases. The CDR3 runs to 14 residues. The CDR3 sequence is CASSRRAGANVLTF. The CDR3 DNA reads TGCGCCAGCAGTCGAAGAGCTGGGGCCAACGTCCTGACTTTC.

This clone was counted once. The rearrangement joins TRBV7-3 to TRBJ2-2; no clear D gene. There are 14 residues in the CDR3. V was cut by 0 bases and J by 6 bases, with 8 bases left in between. Germline V gives CDR1 SGHTA, CDR2 FQGTGA. DNA for the CDR3: TGTGCCAGCAGCTTAACTGCAGGTTCCGGGGAGCTGTTTTTT. Its protein is CASSLTAGSGELFF.

The chain has TRBV30 and TRBJ1-3; D unclear. The CDR3 sequence is 15 residues long. Germline loops: CDR1 GTSNPN, CDR2 SVGIG (reference sequence). V was trimmed by 2 bases and J by 0 bases, leaving 11 bases between them. The CDR3 sequence: CAWSFELGSGNTIYF. Here the CDR3 DNA reads TGTGCCTGGAGTTTTGAGCTTGGCTCTGGAAACACCATATATTTT.

The V gene is TRBV19, the J gene TRBJ1-2; 7 bases align to TRBD1. The CDR3 is 12 residues long. Germline values: CDR1 LNHDA, CDR2 SQIVND (reference sequence). V lost 5 bases and J lost 8; bases outside the gene matches: 5. The CDR3 bases are TGTGCCAGTAGTGTTACAGGGGTCGGCTACACCTTC. Its translation is CASSVTGVGYTF.

This clone was observed a single time. The chain couples TRBV27 to TRBJ1-3; D is ambiguous. The CDR3 loop spans 14 amino acids. CDR1 is MNHEY, CDR2 SMNVEV, per germline (reference sequence). Trimming removed 4 bases at V and 3 bases at J, with 10 bases between. CDR3 DNA: TGTGCCAGCAGTTCTGGGCAGAGTGGAAACACCATATATTTT. Encoded protein: CASSSGQSGNTIYF.

This chain links TRBV27 with TRBJ1-2; D is unclear. Trimming cost V 6 bases and J 4 bases, with 24 bases left between them. The CDR3 has 17 amino acids. CDR1 and CDR2 (germline): MNHEY, SMNVEV (reference sequence). Here the CDR3 reads CASSPAGAVGVTYGYTF. CDR3 nucleotides: TGTGCCAGCAGCCCCGCGGGTGCGGTTGGGGTAACCTATGGCTACACCTTC.

The gene calls are TRBV5-1 and TRBJ2-7, with 9 bases matching TRBD1. Germline assignment: CDR1 SGHRS and CDR2 YFSETQ. Unmatched junction bases numbered 2, after V lost 4 bases and J lost 3 bases. The length of the CDR3 is 13 residues. The CDR3 region is CASSRDRDYEQYF. CDR3 DNA: TGCGCCAGCAGCAGGGACAGGGACTACGAGCAGTACTTC.

The DNA of the CDR3 is TGCGCCAGCAGCTCCGGGACAGAGGGTAATGAGCAGTTCTTC. Its protein product is CASSSGTEGNEQFF. The genes are TRBV5-1 and TRBJ2-1, with 7 nucleotides matching TRBD1. Looked up from germline, CDR1 is SGHRS and CDR2 is YFSETQ. The CDR3 length is 14 residues. Trimming took 3 bases from V and 7 from J; bases not matched to a gene: 7. Full variable domain (outside the CDR3, taken from reference TRBV5-1 and TRBJ2-1): KAGVTQTPRYLIKTRGQQVTLSCSPISGHRSVSWYQQTPGQGLQFLFEYFSETQRNKGNFPGRFSGRQFSNSRSEMNVSTLELGDSALYLCASSSGTEGNEQFFGPGTRLTVL.